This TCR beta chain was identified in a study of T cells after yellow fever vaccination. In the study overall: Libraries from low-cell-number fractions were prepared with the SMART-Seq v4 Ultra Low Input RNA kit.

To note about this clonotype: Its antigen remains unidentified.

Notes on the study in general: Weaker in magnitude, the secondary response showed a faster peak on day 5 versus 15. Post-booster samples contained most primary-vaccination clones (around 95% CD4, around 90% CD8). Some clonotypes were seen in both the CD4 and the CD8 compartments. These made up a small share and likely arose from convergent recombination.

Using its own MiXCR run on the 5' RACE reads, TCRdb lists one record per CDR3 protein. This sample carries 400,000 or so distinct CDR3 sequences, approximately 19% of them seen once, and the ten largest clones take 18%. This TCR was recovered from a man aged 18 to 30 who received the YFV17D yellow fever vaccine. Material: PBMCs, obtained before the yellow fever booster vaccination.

The CDR3 sequence: CASEWTAQNTEAFF. The DNA for the CDR3 is TGTGCCAGCGAGTGGACAGCCCAGAACACTGAAGCTTTCTTT. V gene TRBV5-5 combines with J gene TRBJ1-1; D is perhaps TRBD1 (6 bases). The CDR3 totals 14 residues. Germline-derived CDR1 and CDR2 are SGHKS and YYEKEE (reference sequence). Trimming cost V 7 bases and J 1 base, with 14 bases left between them. The variable domain in full, completed from reference TRBV5-5 and TRBJ1-1, reads DAGVTQSPTHLIKTRGQQVTLRCSPISGHKSVSWYQQVLGQGPQFIFQYYEKEERGRGNFPDRFSARQFPNYSSELNVNALLLGDSALYLCASEWTAQNTEAFFGQGTRLTVV.